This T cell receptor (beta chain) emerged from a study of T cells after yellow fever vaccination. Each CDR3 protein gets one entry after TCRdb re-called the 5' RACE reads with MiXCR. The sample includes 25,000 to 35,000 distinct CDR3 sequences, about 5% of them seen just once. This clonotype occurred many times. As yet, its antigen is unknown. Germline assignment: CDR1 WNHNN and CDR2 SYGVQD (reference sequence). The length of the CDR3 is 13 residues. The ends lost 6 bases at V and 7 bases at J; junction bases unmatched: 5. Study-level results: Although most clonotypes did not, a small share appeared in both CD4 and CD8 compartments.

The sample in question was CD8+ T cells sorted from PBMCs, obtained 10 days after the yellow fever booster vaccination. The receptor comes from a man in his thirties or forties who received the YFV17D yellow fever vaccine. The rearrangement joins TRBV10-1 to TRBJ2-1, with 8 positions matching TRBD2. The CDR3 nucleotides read TGCGCCAGCAGAGGGCTAGCGGGTAATGAGCAGTTCTTC. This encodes CASRGLAGNEQFF.